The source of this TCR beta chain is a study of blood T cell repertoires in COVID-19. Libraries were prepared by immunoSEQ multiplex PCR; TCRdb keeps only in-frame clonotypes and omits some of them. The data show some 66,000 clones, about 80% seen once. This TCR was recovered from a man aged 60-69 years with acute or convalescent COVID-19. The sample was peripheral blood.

The CDR3 is CASSLTGGRNTEAFF. The CDR3 DNA is TGTGCCAGCAGTTTAACAGGGGGTAGGAACACTGAAGCTTTCTTT. The chain recombines TRBV28 with TRBJ1-1; 8 bases agree with TRBD1. From germline, CDR1 is MDHEN and CDR2 SYDVKM. The trim removed 2 bases at V and 1 base at J, leaving 3 bases unmatched. This CDR3 contains 15 residues. Filled out from reference TRBV28 and TRBJ1-1, the complete variable domain reads DVKVTQSSRYLVKRTGEKVFLECVQDMDHENMFWYRQDPGLGLRLIYFSYDVKMKEKGDIPEGYSVSREKKERFSLILESASTNQTSMYLCASSLTGGRNTEAFFGQGTRLTVV.